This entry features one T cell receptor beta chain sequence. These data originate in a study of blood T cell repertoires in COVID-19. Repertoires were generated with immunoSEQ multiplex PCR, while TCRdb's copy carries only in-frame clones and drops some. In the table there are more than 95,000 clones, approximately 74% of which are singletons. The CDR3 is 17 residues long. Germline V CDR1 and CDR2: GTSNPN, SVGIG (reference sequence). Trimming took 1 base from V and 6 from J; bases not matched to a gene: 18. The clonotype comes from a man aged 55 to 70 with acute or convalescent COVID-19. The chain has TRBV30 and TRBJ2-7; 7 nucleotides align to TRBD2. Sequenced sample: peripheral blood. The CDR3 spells CAWSARLGSSGRLEQYF. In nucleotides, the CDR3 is TGTGCCTGGAGTGCACGGTTGGGGTCTAGCGGACGGCTCGAGCAGTACTTC.